The 12 T cell receptor beta chains below were found in one sample sequenced in a study of vaccination and CD4 T cells after COVID-19. Treatment reported: roughly 11-day PBMC culture with coronavirus spike peptide pools or control peptides (ViraFEST assay). For these TCRs, the target antigens are not known. The study sequenced cultured CD4+ T cell DNA using the Oncomine TCR Beta short-read assay. Via MiXCR, TCRdb re-called the PCR reads, giving one row per CDR3 protein. Among about 17,000 distinct CDR3 sequences listed, 45% to 65% were seen once. The sample was CD4+ T cells from blood, cultured in vitro. These receptors were collected from a human donor who had recovered from COVID-19.

V and J are TRBV2 and TRBJ2-5, with D unclear. Germline CDR1 SNHLY, CDR2 FYNNEI. This CDR3 has 12 amino acids. V gave up 6 bases and J gave up 6 bases, with 11 bases separating them. CDR3 residues: CASRVVGQTQYF. In DNA form, the CDR3 reads TGTGCCAGCAGGGTCGTTGGTCAGACCCAGTACTTC.

The chain employs TRBV6-1 and TRBJ2-7; D may be TRBD2 (6 bases). V lost 7 bases and J lost 2, with 15 bases in between. The V gene's germline CDR1 is MNHNS and CDR2 SASEGT. The CDR3 has 14 amino acids. In nucleotides, the CDR3 is TGTGCCAGCAATCTGGGAGGTTCCCCCTACGAGCAGTACTTC. As protein: CASNLGGSPYEQYF.

The gene calls are TRBV7-2 and TRBJ2-3; no firm D call. V was cut by 1 base and J by 2 bases, with 4 bases left in between. This CDR3 region has 13 residues. Germline CDR1 is SGHTA and CDR2 is FQGNSA. CDR3 sequence (DNA): TGTGCCAGCAGCTTAGAAGCCACAGATACGCAGTATTTT. Protein: CASSLEATDTQYF.

A word on this clonotype: The CDR3 carries no conserved terminal phenylalanine or tryptophan, so it likely arises from a read error. V is TRBV15 and J is TRBJ1-1; unclear D gene. The germline V gene has CDR1 LNHNV and CDR2 YYDKDF (reference sequence). V dropped 5 bases and J dropped 1 base, with 8 bases sitting between them. The CDR3 runs to 13 residues. CDR3 amino acids: CATSFPGNTEAFL. Written as DNA, the CDR3 is TGTGCCACCAGCTTCCCGGGGAACACTGAAGCTTTCTTA.

The sample holds one count of this clonotype. This CDR3 is CASSYSPGSGGLREQYF. In nucleotides, the CDR3 is TGTGCCAGCAGTTACTCCCCCGGTAGCGGGGGATTGCGGGAGCAGTACTTC. The chain recombines TRBV6-5 with TRBJ2-7, with 9 bases identical to TRBD2. The trim removed 0 bases at V and 7 bases at J, leaving 13 bases unmatched. The germline V gene has CDR1 MNHEY and CDR2 SVGAGI. The CDR3 has 17 amino acids.

This clonotype was recorded a few times. The CDR3 region has the DNA TGTGCCAGCAGCTTTAGAACAGGAGCCACTGAAGCTTTCTTT. Translation: CASSFRTGATEAFF. This chain uses TRBV7-2 with TRBJ1-1; TRBD1 might be the D (5 bases). Trimming stripped 3 bases from V and 4 bases from J, with 12 bases between. This CDR3 contains 14 residues. Germline V gene lookup returns CDR1 SGHTA and CDR2 FQGNSA.

The chain links TRBV6-2 or TRBV6-3 to TRBJ2-1; no reliable D call. The germline gives CDR1 MNHEY, CDR2 SVGEGT. There are 13 residues in the CDR3. V was cut by 5 bases and J by 4 bases, with 9 bases left in between. The chain's CDR3 is CASSTGPYNEQFF. The CDR3 coding sequence is TGTGCCAGCAGTACTGGGCCTTACAATGAGCAGTTCTTC.

In this sample, this clonotype is medium-sized. The chain combines TRBV21-1 with TRBJ1-1; the table assigns TRBD1, which was not confirmed against the DNA. TRBV21-1 is marked as a pseudogene. The CDR3 covers 21 residues. The CDR3 loop is CASSKKSIFGGRIGPNTEAFF. CDR3 bases: TGTGCCAGCAGCAAAAAGTCGATTTTCGGGGGCAGGATTGGCCCGAACACTGAAGCTTTCTTT.

J is TRBJ2-2 and V is TRBV12-3 or TRBV12-4, with 9 bases matching TRBD1. The CDR3 is 16 amino acids. V lost 5 bases to trimming and J lost 0 bases; unmatched junction nucleotides: 4. The CDR3 loop is CASSQGQGTNTGELFF. CDR3 nucleotides: TGTGCCAGCAGTCAAGGACAGGGGACGAACACCGGGGAGCTGTTTTTT.

This clonotype has only a few counts. The rearrangement joins TRBV20-1 to TRBJ2-3; D gene unclear. Germline values: CDR1 DFQATT, CDR2 SNEGSKA (reference sequence). V lost 4 bases, J lost 0 bases, and 17 bases lay in between. The CDR3 consists of 16 residues. In nucleotides, the CDR3 is TGCAGTGCTATACACTATTTGAGACCTAGCACAGATACGCAGTATTTT. Translating gives CSAIHYLRPSTDTQYF.

This clonotype was seen a few times. The chain carries TRBV20-1 and TRBJ1-2, with 8 bases fitting TRBD1. V lost 4 bases, J lost 2 bases, and 3 bases stayed unmatched. The CDR3 totals 13 residues. Looked up from germline, CDR1 is DFQATT and CDR2 is SNEGSKA (reference sequence). CDR3 coding DNA: TGCAGTGCTACGAACAGGGGGAACTATGGCTACACCTTC. Protein product: CSATNRGNYGYTF.

The genes are TRBV6-1 and TRBJ1-1; possible D gene TRBD1, 6 bases. Trimming stripped 6 bases from V and 4 bases from J, with 12 bases between. Germline V lookup: CDR1 MNHNS, CDR2 SASEGT. The CDR3 is 13 residues long. CDR3 coding DNA: TGTGCCAGCAGGACTCAGGGGAGCACTGAAGCTTTCTTT. It yields the protein CASRTQGSTEAFF.